A selection of T cell receptor beta chains follows, all from one sample in a study of human T cells and chemical hapten exposure. TCRdb re-derived calls from the RACE reads in MiXCR, one entry per CDR3 protein. The table has under 90,000 distinct CDR3 sequences, over 7% seen once; the top ten hold around 1.4%. The sequenced sample was whole blood. All receptors derive from a male donor in good health. Some clones in this sample may be carry-over from other donors' samples. CDR3s include the opening cysteine and the closing phenylalanine or tryptophan. Each record gives: D gene, V gene, J gene, clone size, CDR3 DNA, CDR3 protein. The D gene is left open where the match is weak. A clone size is listed for some rows: how often the clone was seen (once, few, many), or a class if it is expanded.

D: NA
V: TRBV6-1
J: TRBJ2-1
size: NA
DNA: TGTGCCAGCAGCCCTGGACCGTACAATGAGCAGTTCTTC
CDR3: CASSPGPYNEQFF

D: NA
V: TRBV9
J: TRBJ2-6
size: many
DNA: TGTGCCAGCAGCGTAGGGTGGACAGCTGGGGCCAACGTCCTGACTTTC
CDR3: CASSVGWTAGANVLTF

D: TRBD1
V: TRBV6-1
J: TRBJ1-1
size: many
DNA: TGTGCCAGCAGTCCCCAGGGGGCGATGAACACTGAAGCTTTCTTT
CDR3: CASSPQGAMNTEAFF

D: NA
V: TRBV12-3/TRBV12-4
J: TRBJ2-3
size: NA
DNA: TGTGCCAGCAGTTTAGGACCAAACCAAGTGGCGCAGTATTTT
CDR3: CASSLGPNQVAQYF

D: NA
V: TRBV5-6
J: TRBJ1-4
size: few
DNA: TGTGCCAGCAGCGGTCAACAGGTCCGACGTAATAATGAAAAACTGTTTTTT
CDR3: CASSGQQVRRNNEKLFF

D: NA
V: TRBV6-5
J: TRBJ1-2
size: NA
DNA: TGTGCCAGCAGTTACGCGGCTTACTATGGCTACACCTTC
CDR3: CASSYAAYYGYTF

D: TRBD2
V: TRBV12-3/TRBV12-4
J: TRBJ2-7
size: few
DNA: TGTGCCAGCAGTTTCTCGGCTAGCGGGAGAGTACGCGAGCAGTACTTC
CDR3: CASSFSASGRVREQYF

D: NA
V: TRBV20-1
J: TRBJ1-1
size: few
DNA: TGCAGTGCTAGGGCCGGGGGGCGGACTGAAGCTTTCTTT
CDR3: CSARAGGRTEAFF

D: NA
V: TRBV5-6
J: TRBJ1-5
size: few
DNA: TGTGCCAGCAGCTTGGCCCCAGGGTCGTATGAGCCCCAGCATTTT
CDR3: CASSLAPGSYEPQHF

D: NA
V: TRBV10-1
J: TRBJ2-2
size: few
DNA: TGCGCCAGCAGGTCTGAGAACACCGGGGAGCTGTTTTTT
CDR3: CASRSENTGELFF

D: NA
V: TRBV6-2/TRBV6-3
J: TRBJ1-5
size: NA
DNA: TGTGCCAGCAGTTACTCGACAGTCCTTCCTTACCTCAATCAGCCCCAGCATTTT
CDR3: CASSYSTVLPYLNQPQHF

D: NA
V: TRBV6-5
J: TRBJ1-5
size: NA
DNA: TGTGCCAGCAGTTACTCCTGGGACAACAATCAGCCCCAGCATTTT
CDR3: CASSYSWDNNQPQHF

D: NA
V: TRBV6-5
J: TRBJ1-1
size: few
DNA: TGTGCCAGCAGTTCGGCGTCCGGGAAAGCTTTCTTT
CDR3: CASSSASGKAFF

D: NA
V: TRBV7-6
J: TRBJ1-1
size: many
DNA: TGTGCCAGCAGCTCCACAGGGTTAGATGAAGCTTTCTTT
CDR3: CASSSTGLDEAFF

D: NA
V: TRBV9
J: TRBJ1-5
size: NA
DNA: TGTGCCAGCAGCGCCGACTGGGGGACCAATCAGCCCCAGCATTTT
CDR3: CASSADWGTNQPQHF